This entry features one T cell receptor beta chain sequence. The data are from a study of blood T cell repertoires in COVID-19. The germline V gene encodes CDR1 WSHSY and CDR2 SAAADI. Losses at the gene ends were 2 bases for V and 5 bases for J; bases not matched to a gene: 6. The CDR3 sequence is 16 residues long. This table comes from immunoSEQ multiplex PCR, and its TCRdb copy is limited to in-frame clones, with some not included. Of 180,000 or so clones detected, more than 85% appear once; the ten largest clones hold less than 1.5%. The sequenced sample consisted of PBMCs or T cells enriched from blood (not recorded which). This chain joins TRBV10-2 and TRBJ2-3, with TRBD1 identical over 11 bases. The clonotype originates from a human donor with acute COVID-19. The donor label of this sample is uncertain. CDR3: CASSEIGQGAVDTQYF. CDR3 nucleotides: TGCGCCAGCAGTGAGATTGGACAGGGGGCAGTAGATACGCAGTATTTT.